This T cell receptor beta chain was sequenced for a study of patients and donors after allogeneic stem cell transplantation. One entry per CDR3 protein results from TCRdb running MiXCR on the RT-PCR reads. The table shows fewer than 180,000 distinct CDR3 sequences, with about a third occurring only once. The clonotype originates from a human donor who was either an allogeneic HSCT recipient or a stem cell or donor lymphocyte infusion donor (not recorded which). It is not recorded whose cells these are; they may come from a transplant donor. What was sequenced was blood, either unsorted or a sorted T cell fraction (not recorded which).

Written as DNA, the CDR3 is TGTGCCAGTAGTAGAGCGGGGGATAATTCACCCCTCCACTTT. Its protein is CASSRAGDNSPLHF. The V call is TRBV19, the J call TRBJ1-6, with D possibly matching TRBD1 (5 bases). CDR3 length equals 14 residues. V was pared by 4 bases and J by 5 bases, with 9 bases between. CDR1 and CDR2 from the germline V gene are LNHDA and SQIVND (reference sequence). The full variable domain, its missing parts supplied by reference TRBV19 and TRBJ1-6, is DGGITQSPKYLFRKEGQNVTLSCEQNLNHDAMYWYRQDPGQGLRLIYYSQIVNDFQKGDIAEGYSVSREKKESFPLTVTSAQKNPTAFYLCASSRAGDNSPLHFGNGTRLTVT.